This T cell receptor (beta chain) was observed in a study of identical twins. Regarding the study as a whole: Fewer insertions were carried by abundant cord blood beta clonotypes, but none was seen in memory repertoires.

cDNA molecules carried unique molecular identifiers, and template switching added a universal primer site. TCRdb re-derived calls from the 5' RACE reads in MiXCR, one entry per CDR3 protein. The sample has about 200,000 distinct CDR3 sequences; approximately 9% are singletons. CDR1 and CDR2 from the germline V gene are DFQATT and SNEGSKA (reference sequence). The junction had 8 bases not matched to a gene; V was cut back by 6 bases and J by 6 bases. The CDR3 has 13 amino acids. Healthy Caucasians, and only they, were the donors. Points on this clonotype: What it binds is not known.

The chain recombines TRBV20-1 with TRBJ2-3; 8 positions agree with TRBD2. This receptor was taken from a woman aged 18-29 years in good health. Sequenced: memory (CD45RO+) T cells sorted from blood. CDR3 DNA: TGCAGTGCGGGTAGAGGCGGGGGGGATACGCAGTATTTT. Its translation is CSAGRGGGDTQYF.